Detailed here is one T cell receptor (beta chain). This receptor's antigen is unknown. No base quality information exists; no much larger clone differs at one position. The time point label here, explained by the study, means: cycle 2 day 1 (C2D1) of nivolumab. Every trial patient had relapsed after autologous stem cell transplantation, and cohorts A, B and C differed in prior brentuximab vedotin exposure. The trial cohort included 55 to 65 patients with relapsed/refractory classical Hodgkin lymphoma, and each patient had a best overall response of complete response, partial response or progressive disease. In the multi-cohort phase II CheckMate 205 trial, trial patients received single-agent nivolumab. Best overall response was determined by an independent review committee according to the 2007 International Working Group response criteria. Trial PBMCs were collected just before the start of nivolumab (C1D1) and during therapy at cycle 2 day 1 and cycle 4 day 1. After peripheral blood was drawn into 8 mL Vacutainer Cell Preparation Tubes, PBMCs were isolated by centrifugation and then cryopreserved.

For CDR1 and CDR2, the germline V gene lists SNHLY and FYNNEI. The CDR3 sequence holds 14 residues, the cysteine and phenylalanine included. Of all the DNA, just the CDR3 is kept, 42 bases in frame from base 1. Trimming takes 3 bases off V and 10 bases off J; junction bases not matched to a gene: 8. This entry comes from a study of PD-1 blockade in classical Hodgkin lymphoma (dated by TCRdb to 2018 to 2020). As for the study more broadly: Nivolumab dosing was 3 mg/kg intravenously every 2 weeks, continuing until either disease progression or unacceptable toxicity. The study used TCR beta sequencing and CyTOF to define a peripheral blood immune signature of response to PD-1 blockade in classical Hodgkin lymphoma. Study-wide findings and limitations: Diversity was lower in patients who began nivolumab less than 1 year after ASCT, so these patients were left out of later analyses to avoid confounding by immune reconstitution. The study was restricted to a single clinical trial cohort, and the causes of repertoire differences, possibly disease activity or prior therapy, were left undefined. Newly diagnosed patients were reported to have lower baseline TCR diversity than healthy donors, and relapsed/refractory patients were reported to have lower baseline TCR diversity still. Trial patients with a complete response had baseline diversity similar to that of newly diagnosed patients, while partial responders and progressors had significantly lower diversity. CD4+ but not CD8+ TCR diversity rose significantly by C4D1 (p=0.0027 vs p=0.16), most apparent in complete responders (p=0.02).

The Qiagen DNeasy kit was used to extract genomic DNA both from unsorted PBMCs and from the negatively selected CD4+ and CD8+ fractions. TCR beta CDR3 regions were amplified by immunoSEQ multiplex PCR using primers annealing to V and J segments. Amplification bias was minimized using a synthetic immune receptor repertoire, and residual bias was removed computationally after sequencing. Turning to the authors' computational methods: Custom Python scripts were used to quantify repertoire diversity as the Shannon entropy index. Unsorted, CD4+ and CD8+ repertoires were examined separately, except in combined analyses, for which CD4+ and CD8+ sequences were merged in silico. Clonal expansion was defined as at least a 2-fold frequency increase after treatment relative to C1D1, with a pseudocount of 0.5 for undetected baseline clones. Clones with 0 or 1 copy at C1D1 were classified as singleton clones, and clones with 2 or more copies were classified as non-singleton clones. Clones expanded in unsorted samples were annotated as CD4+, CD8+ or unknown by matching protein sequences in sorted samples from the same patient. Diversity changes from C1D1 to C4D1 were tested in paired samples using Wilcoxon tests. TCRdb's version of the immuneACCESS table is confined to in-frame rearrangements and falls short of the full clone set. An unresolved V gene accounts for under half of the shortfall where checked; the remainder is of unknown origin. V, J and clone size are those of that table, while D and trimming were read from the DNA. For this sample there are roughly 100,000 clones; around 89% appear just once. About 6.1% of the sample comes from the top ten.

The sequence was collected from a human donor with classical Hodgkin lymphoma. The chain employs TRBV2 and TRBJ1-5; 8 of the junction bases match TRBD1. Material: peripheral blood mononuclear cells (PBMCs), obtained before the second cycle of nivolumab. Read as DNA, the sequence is TGTGCCAGCAGTGAGGTCGACAGGGGCCAACCCCAGCATTTT. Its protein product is CASSEVDRGQPQHF.